These T cell receptor beta chains were read from a single sample in a study of blood T cells in healthy people across ages. TCRdb processed the 5' RACE reads anew with MiXCR; each CDR3 protein has one entry. Of roughly 1.6 million distinct CDR3 sequences in the sample, 34% were seen once. The sequencing input was blood. These receptor sequences come from a woman aged 25 to 45 in good health. CDR3s include the opening cysteine and the closing phenylalanine or tryptophan. A D gene is named only where the DNA matches it firmly. Where a row states a size, it is once, few, many or the class of an expanded clone; other rows omit it.

clone size: few
D gene: .
V gene: TRBV30
J gene: TRBJ2-7
CDR3 DNA: TGTGCCTGGAGGCTAGGGTACGAGCAGTACTTC
CDR3 protein: CAWRLGYEQYF

clone size: .
D gene: TRBD2
V gene: TRBV20-1
J gene: TRBJ2-7
CDR3 DNA: TGCAGTGCTAGAGTACTAGCGGGAGGGTCCTACGAGCAGTACTTC
CDR3 protein: CSARVLAGGSYEQYF

clone size: .
D gene: .
V gene: TRBV4-1
J gene: TRBJ2-7
CDR3 DNA: TGCGCCAGCAGCCAAGAACCAACGGGGAGTCCCTACGAGCAGTACTTC
CDR3 protein: CASSQEPTGSPYEQYF

clone size: .
D gene: .
V gene: TRBV20-1
J gene: TRBJ1-2
CDR3 DNA: TGCAGTGCTAGAGCCCCGGGACTGATTAACTATGGCTACACCTTC
CDR3 protein: CSARAPGLINYGYTF

clone size: few
D gene: TRBD1
V gene: TRBV7-9
J gene: TRBJ2-7
CDR3 DNA: TGTGCCAGCAGCTTACAGGGGGCTTTTTACGAGCAGTACTTC
CDR3 protein: CASSLQGAFYEQYF

clone size: few
D gene: TRBD2
V gene: TRBV7-2
J gene: TRBJ2-1
CDR3 DNA: TGTGCCAGCAGCTTATTGGGACTAGCGGGAGGGTGGCAGTTCTTC
CDR3 protein: CASSLLGLAGGWQFF

clone size: .
D gene: TRBD1
V gene: TRBV3-1
J gene: TRBJ2-7
CDR3 DNA: TGTGCCAGCAGCCAAGATCGACAGGGAGTATCCTACGAGCAGTACTTC
CDR3 protein: CASSQDRQGVSYEQYF

clone size: .
D gene: .
V gene: TRBV12-5
J gene: TRBJ2-1
CDR3 DNA: TGTGCTAGTGGTTTGGTCGAGGGGGTATACAATGAGCAGTTCTTC
CDR3 protein: CASGLVEGVYNEQFF

clone size: .
D gene: .
V gene: TRBV27
J gene: TRBJ1-4
CDR3 DNA: TGTGCCAGCGGCCCATTTGGAGAAAAACTGTTTTTT
CDR3 protein: CASGPFGEKLFF

clone size: .
D gene: TRBD1
V gene: TRBV7-8
J gene: TRBJ1-2
CDR3 DNA: TGTGCCAGCAGCTTAGTGGCAGGGGGAAACTGTGGCTACACCTTC
CDR3 protein: CASSLVAGGNCGYTF

clone size: .
D gene: .
V gene: TRBV30
J gene: TRBJ2-6
CDR3 DNA: TGTGCCTGGAGACCTGGGGCCAACGTCCTGACTTTC
CDR3 protein: CAWRPGANVLTF

clone size: .
D gene: .
V gene: TRBV29-1
J gene: TRBJ1-2
CDR3 DNA: TGCAGCGTTTTTGGACTGGCTTCTAGGGGCTATGGCTACACCTTC
CDR3 protein: CSVFGLASRGYGYTF

clone size: .
D gene: TRBD2
V gene: TRBV12-3/TRBV12-4
J gene: TRBJ2-1
CDR3 DNA: TGTGCCAGCAGCGCGACGACTAGCGTAGGGCAGTTCTTC
CDR3 protein: CASSATTSVGQFF

clone size: .
D gene: .
V gene: TRBV7-8
J gene: TRBJ2-1
CDR3 DNA: TGTGCCAGCAGCTTAATGGTCGGCGACAGCTCCTACAATGAGCAGTTCTTC
CDR3 protein: CASSLMVGDSSYNEQFF

clone size: .
D gene: .
V gene: TRBV5-1
J gene: TRBJ2-7
CDR3 DNA: TGCGCCAGCAGCTTGAGTAGCCCTATCTACGAGCAGTACTTC
CDR3 protein: CASSLSSPIYEQYF

clone size: .
D gene: TRBD2
V gene: TRBV20-1
J gene: TRBJ2-1
CDR3 DNA: TGCAGCGGGACTAGCGGGAGCGATCGGCACCAGTTCTTC
CDR3 protein: CSGTSGSDRHQFF

clone size: .
D gene: TRBD1
V gene: TRBV20-1
J gene: TRBJ1-2
CDR3 DNA: TGCAGTGCTAGTATGGACAGGGGTTCCTATGGCTACACCTTC
CDR3 protein: CSASMDRGSYGYTF